The rows below give T cell receptor beta chains drawn from one sample of a study of blood T cells in healthy people across ages. From the 5' RACE reads, TCRdb called clonotypes with MiXCR, one entry per CDR3 protein. The sample holds approximately 940,000 distinct CDR3 sequences, roughly 52% seen once. The sample was blood. Receptors were obtained from a man aged 25 to 40 in good health. The conserved cysteine and the conserved F or W are not part of the CDR3 here.

j_call: TRBJ1-2
v_call: TRBV18
cdr3_length: 12
cdr3_aa: ASSPGTGLYGYT

j_call: TRBJ2-3
v_call: TRBV5-1
cdr3_length: 12
cdr3_aa: ASQTRGDGDTQY

j_call: TRBJ2-1
v_call: TRBV29-1
cdr3_length: 11
cdr3_aa: SVLTGIQDEQF

j_call: TRBJ2-1
v_call: TRBV4-2
cdr3_length: 13
cdr3_aa: ACSQEFASVDEQF

j_call: TRBJ2-3
v_call: TRBV20-1
cdr3_length: 13
cdr3_aa: SAECTSGGTDTQY

j_call: TRBJ1-6
v_call: TRBV19
cdr3_length: 10
cdr3_aa: ASSEQGFPLH

j_call: TRBJ1-1
v_call: TRBV20-1
cdr3_length: 16
cdr3_aa: SARRAGTGGGKNTEAF

j_call: TRBJ1-2
v_call: TRBV5-1
cdr3_length: 12
cdr3_aa: ASSLATLMDGYT

j_call: TRBJ2-6
v_call: TRBV20-1
cdr3_length: 14
cdr3_aa: SARNPGGSGANVLT

j_call: TRBJ2-2
v_call: TRBV4-2
cdr3_length: 13
cdr3_aa: ASSRNLVETGELF

j_call: TRBJ2-1
v_call: TRBV6-5
cdr3_length: 13
cdr3_aa: ASWSPRGSYNEQF

j_call: TRBJ2-7
v_call: TRBV9
cdr3_length: 15
cdr3_aa: ASSVAETSGPPYEQY

j_call: TRBJ2-3
v_call: TRBV29-1
cdr3_length: 12
cdr3_aa: SVTLSGGADTQY

j_call: TRBJ2-7
v_call: TRBV6-5
cdr3_length: 13
cdr3_aa: ASQQGRGWEYEQY

j_call: TRBJ2-7
v_call: TRBV7-2
cdr3_length: 14
cdr3_aa: ASSLGLGVDAYEQY

j_call: NA
v_call: TRBV18
cdr3_length: 10
cdr3_aa: ASSPDSNEQY

j_call: TRBJ2-5
v_call: TRBV3-1
cdr3_length: 13
cdr3_aa: ASSQLVAGQETQY

j_call: TRBJ1-1
v_call: TRBV10-3
cdr3_length: 12
cdr3_aa: AANSDRLNTEAF

j_call: TRBJ1-5
v_call: TRBV5-1
cdr3_length: 14
cdr3_aa: ASSFGPGQGHQPQH

j_call: TRBJ2-3
v_call: TRBV9
cdr3_length: 13
cdr3_aa: ASSQQGRGTDTQY

j_call: TRBJ1-2
v_call: TRBV15
cdr3_length: 12
cdr3_aa: ATSRSQESYGYT

j_call: TRBJ1-1
v_call: TRBV6-5
cdr3_length: 12
cdr3_aa: ASSYSLMNTEAF

j_call: TRBJ2-1
v_call: TRBV6-1
cdr3_length: 14
cdr3_aa: ASSGSFGFDNNEQF

j_call: TRBJ1-1
v_call: TRBV4-1
cdr3_length: 12
cdr3_aa: ASSPDRSYTEAF

j_call: TRBJ2-7
v_call: TRBV12-3/TRBV12-4
cdr3_length: 13
cdr3_aa: ASSLGSWPNYEQY

j_call: TRBJ2-3
v_call: TRBV5-4
cdr3_length: 12
cdr3_aa: ASSFGASTDTQY

j_call: TRBJ2-5
v_call: TRBV7-2
cdr3_length: 14
cdr3_aa: ASSLGWRLKQETQY

j_call: TRBJ1-2
v_call: TRBV4-3
cdr3_length: 11
cdr3_aa: ASSQDDSYGYT

j_call: NA
v_call: TRBV27
cdr3_length: 13
cdr3_aa: ASSINQGRGETQY

j_call: TRBJ2-7
v_call: TRBV19
cdr3_length: 12
cdr3_aa: ASSMGGGSYEQY

j_call: TRBJ2-7
v_call: TRBV3-1
cdr3_length: 14
cdr3_aa: ASSQDGRGPSYEQY

j_call: TRBJ1-2
v_call: TRBV27
cdr3_length: 12
cdr3_aa: ASSLAGLMGGYT

j_call: TRBJ1-6
v_call: TRBV12-3/TRBV12-4
cdr3_length: 11
cdr3_aa: ASSALEHSPLH

j_call: TRBJ2-6
v_call: TRBV27
cdr3_length: 11
cdr3_aa: PSSLSGANVLT

j_call: TRBJ2-4
v_call: TRBV6-5
cdr3_length: 14
cdr3_aa: ASSYSLGSAQNIQY

j_call: TRBJ2-3
v_call: TRBV20-1
cdr3_length: 12
cdr3_aa: NAKRDTRTDTQY

j_call: TRBJ1-2
v_call: TRBV5-4
cdr3_length: 13
cdr3_aa: ASSSADRINYGYT

j_call: TRBJ2-7
v_call: TRBV20-1
cdr3_length: 11
cdr3_aa: SARTAFSYEQY

j_call: TRBJ1-1
v_call: TRBV12-3/TRBV12-4
cdr3_length: 12
cdr3_aa: ASSLEPRQASAF

j_call: TRBJ2-7
v_call: TRBV27
cdr3_length: 13
cdr3_aa: ASSLEAGGYYEQY

j_call: TRBJ2-1
v_call: TRBV20-1
cdr3_length: 11
cdr3_aa: SARVVGDNEQF

j_call: TRBJ2-1
v_call: TRBV12-3/TRBV12-4
cdr3_length: 13
cdr3_aa: ASSPLAGGLGEQF

j_call: TRBJ2-3
v_call: TRBV7-9
cdr3_length: 15
cdr3_aa: VSSSLLEGTSTDTQY

j_call: TRBJ2-6
v_call: TRBV27
cdr3_length: 15
cdr3_aa: ASSTDTSESGANVLT

j_call: TRBJ1-2
v_call: TRBV2
cdr3_length: 10
cdr3_aa: ASETGTYGYT

j_call: TRBJ2-1
v_call: TRBV20-1
cdr3_length: 14
cdr3_aa: SARDLAESSYNEQF

j_call: TRBJ2-2
v_call: TRBV20-1
cdr3_length: 13
cdr3_aa: SARRGGSDTGELF

j_call: TRBJ1-2
v_call: TRBV3-1
cdr3_length: 12
cdr3_aa: ASSSTGQYYGYT

j_call: TRBJ2-3
v_call: TRBV7-2
cdr3_length: 13
cdr3_aa: ASSLWGDVADTQY

j_call: TRBJ1-6
v_call: TRBV6-6
cdr3_length: 11
cdr3_aa: ASTRVYNSPLH

j_call: TRBJ1-4
v_call: TRBV9
cdr3_length: 12
cdr3_aa: ASSAGTENEKLF

j_call: TRBJ2-7
v_call: TRBV20-1
cdr3_length: 14
cdr3_aa: SAGGASGGDSYEQY

j_call: TRBJ2-3
v_call: TRBV5-5
cdr3_length: 14
cdr3_aa: ASSAATGGSGDTQY

j_call: TRBJ1-4
v_call: TRBV20-1
cdr3_length: 14
cdr3_aa: SARIRGRPTNEKLF

j_call: TRBJ2-2
v_call: TRBV20-1
cdr3_length: 11
cdr3_aa: SARVPNTGELF

j_call: TRBJ1-4
v_call: TRBV6-1
cdr3_length: 12
cdr3_aa: ASKKGTTNEKLF

j_call: TRBJ2-3
v_call: TRBV20-1
cdr3_length: 11
cdr3_aa: SVGAGGQDTQY

j_call: TRBJ2-7
v_call: TRBV6-1
cdr3_length: 10
cdr3_aa: ATTGRLYEQY

j_call: TRBJ2-5
v_call: TRBV10-3
cdr3_length: 10
cdr3_aa: AISGAGETQY